The clone carrying this TCR beta chain was seen a handful of times. This sample is drawn from a study of T cells in Graves' hyperthyroidism and ophthalmopathy. V shed 5 bases and J shed 0 bases, with 11 bases lying between them. This CDR3 has 15 amino acids. Germline V gene data show CDR1 as DFQATT and CDR2 as SNEGSKA (reference sequence). RNA transcripts gave rise to amplified TCR beta CDR3 regions. Using the HTBI primer set, a first-round RT-PCR was run on the TCR CDR3. TCRdb re-derived calls from the multiplex PCR reads in MiXCR, one entry per CDR3 protein. This sample has 370,000 or so distinct CDR3 sequences, with approximately 14% found just once.

The specimen sequenced was blood. The clonotype comes from a woman in her late teens or twenties with Graves' hyperthyroidism that later progressed to Graves' ophthalmopathy. The V gene is TRBV20-1, the J gene TRBJ2-6, with D maybe TRBD1 (5 bases). In DNA, the CDR3 is TGCAGTGCTCCCACGCAGGGCTCTGGGGCCAACGTCCTGACTTTC. Residues: CSAPTQGSGANVLTF.